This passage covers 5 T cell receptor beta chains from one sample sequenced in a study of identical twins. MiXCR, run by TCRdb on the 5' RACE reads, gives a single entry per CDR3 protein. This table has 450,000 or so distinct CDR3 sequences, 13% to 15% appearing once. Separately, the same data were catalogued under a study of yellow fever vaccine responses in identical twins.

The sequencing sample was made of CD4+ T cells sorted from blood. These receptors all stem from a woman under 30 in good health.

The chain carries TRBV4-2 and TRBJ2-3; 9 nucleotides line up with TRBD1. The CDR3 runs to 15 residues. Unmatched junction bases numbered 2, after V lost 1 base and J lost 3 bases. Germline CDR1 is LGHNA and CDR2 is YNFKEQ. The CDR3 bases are TGTGCCAGCAGCCAAGGGGACAGGGTTACAGATACGCAGTATTTT. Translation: CASSQGDRVTDTQYF.

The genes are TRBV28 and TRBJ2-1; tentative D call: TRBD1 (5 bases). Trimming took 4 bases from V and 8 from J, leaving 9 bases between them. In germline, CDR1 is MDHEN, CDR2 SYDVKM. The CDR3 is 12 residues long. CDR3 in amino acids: CASSWTKDEQFF. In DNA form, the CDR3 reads TGTGCCAGCAGTTGGACAAAAGATGAGCAGTTCTTC.

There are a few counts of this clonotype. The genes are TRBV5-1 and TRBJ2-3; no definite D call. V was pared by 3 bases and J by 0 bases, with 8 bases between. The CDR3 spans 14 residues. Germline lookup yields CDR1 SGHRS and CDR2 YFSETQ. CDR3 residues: CASSWLTSTDTQYF. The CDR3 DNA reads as TGCGCCAGCAGCTGGCTGACAAGCACAGATACGCAGTATTTT. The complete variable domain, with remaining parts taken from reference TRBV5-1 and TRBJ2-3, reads KAGVTQTPRYLIKTRGQQVTLSCSPISGHRSVSWYQQTPGQGLQFLFEYFSETQRNKGNFPGRFSGRQFSNSRSEMNVSTLELGDSALYLCASSWLTSTDTQYFGPGTRLTVL.

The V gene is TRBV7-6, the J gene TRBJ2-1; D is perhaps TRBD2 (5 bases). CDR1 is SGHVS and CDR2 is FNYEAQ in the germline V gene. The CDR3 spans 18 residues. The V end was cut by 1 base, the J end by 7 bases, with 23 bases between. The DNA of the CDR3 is TGTGCCAGCAGCTTAGTTGCCCCACTCAGCGGAGCGAAGAATGAGCAGTTCTTC. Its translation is CASSLVAPLSGAKNEQFF.

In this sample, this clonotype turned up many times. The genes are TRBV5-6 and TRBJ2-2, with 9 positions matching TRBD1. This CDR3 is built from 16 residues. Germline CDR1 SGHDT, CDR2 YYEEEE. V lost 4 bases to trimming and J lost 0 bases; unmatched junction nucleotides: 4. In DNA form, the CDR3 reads TGTGCCAGCAGCCCAGGGACAGGGTCGAACACCGGGGAGCTGTTTTTT. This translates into CASSPGTGSNTGELFF. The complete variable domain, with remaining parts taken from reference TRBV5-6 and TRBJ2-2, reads DAGVTQSPTHLIKTRGQQVTLRCSPKSGHDTVSWYQQALGQGPQFIFQYYEEEERQRGNFPDRFSGHQFPNYSSELNVNALLLGDSALYLCASSPGTGSNTGELFFGEGSRLTVL.